Below, 31 T cell receptor beta chains from the same sample are listed, as sequenced in a study of blood T cell repertoires in COVID-19. This table comes from immunoSEQ multiplex PCR, and its TCRdb copy is limited to in-frame clones, with some not included. The data show about 43,000 clones, with about 79% seen just once and about 2.8% held by the top ten. The sequenced sample consisted of peripheral blood. These receptors all come from a woman aged 55 to 70 with acute or convalescent COVID-19.

The chain is built from TRBV7-2 and TRBJ2-1; D gene uncertain. V was pared by 2 bases and J by 7 bases, with 12 bases between. Germline V gene sequence: CDR1 SGHTA, CDR2 FQGNSA. The length of the CDR3 is 14 residues. The CDR3 DNA follows: TGTGCCAGCAGCTTAAGTTCTAGAGTGAATGAGCAGTTCTTC. This translates into CASSLSSRVNEQFF.

CDR3 amino acids: CASSMRGSTTYNSPLHF. The CDR3 DNA follows: TGTGCCAGTAGTATGAGGGGGTCCACTACCTATAATTCACCCCTCCACTTT. The genes are TRBV19 and TRBJ1-6, with a tentative D call TRBD1 (6 bases). The V and J ends lost 3 bases and 2 bases respectively, with 14 bases between them. Germline V gives CDR1 LNHDA, CDR2 SQIVND (reference sequence). The CDR3 covers 17 residues.

The rearrangement joins TRBV5-4 to TRBJ2-2; D is possibly TRBD2 (5 bases). The germline CDR1 and CDR2 sequences are SGHNT and YYREEE (reference sequence). This CDR3 is built from 18 residues. V gave up 1 base and J gave up 0 bases, with 16 bases separating them. CDR3 DNA sequence: TGTGCCAGCAGCTTGCCCGGGGTGGGCTCGGCGAACACCGGGGAGCTGTTTTTT. Amino acid sequence: CASSLPGVGSANTGELFF.

The V call is TRBV5-1, the J call TRBJ2-2; possibly TRBD1 for D (6 bases). The CDR3 is 15 amino acids. Trimming removed 5 bases from V and 0 bases from J, with 11 bases in between. Germline assignment: CDR1 SGHRS and CDR2 YFSETQ. CDR3 bases: TGCGCCAGCAGGACAGGTCATGCGAACACCGGGGAGCTGTTTTTT. It encodes CASRTGHANTGELFF.

The chain links TRBV29-1 to TRBJ1-2; possible D gene TRBD1, 5 bases. Between the trimmed V and J ends, which lost 3 bases and 4 bases, there was a span of 12 bases. CDR3 length equals 13 residues. CDR1 and CDR2 from the germline V gene are SQVTM and ANQGSEA. CDR3 bases: TGCAGCGTTGAGAAGACAGTCGGCTATGGCTACACCTTC. Its protein product is CSVEKTVGYGYTF.

This clone was seen only once. This chain uses TRBV5-4 with TRBJ1-1; D remains ambiguous. This CDR3 has 13 amino acids. The germline CDR1 and CDR2 sequences are SGHNT and YYREEE (reference sequence). The ends were cut back, 0 bases at V and 6 bases at J, with 9 bases in the middle. Here the CDR3 reads CASSLGQKSEAFF. CDR3 bases: TGTGCCAGCAGCTTGGGGCAGAAGTCTGAAGCTTTCTTT.

This clone was picked up a small number of times. The chain recombines TRBV7-3 with TRBJ2-1; 13 bases fit TRBD2. This CDR3 is 18 amino acids long. The trim removed 0 bases at V and 7 bases at J, leaving 9 bases unmatched. CDR1 is SGHTA, CDR2 FQGTGA, per germline. The CDR3 here is CASSLTSGLAGVRNEQFF. CDR3 in DNA: TGTGCCAGCAGCTTAACGAGCGGACTAGCGGGAGTACGGAATGAGCAGTTCTTC. The whole variable domain, remainder taken from reference TRBV7-3 and TRBJ2-1, is GAGVSQTPSNKVTEKGKYVELRCDPISGHTALYWYRQSLGQGPEFLIYFQGTGAADDSGLPNDRFFAVRPEGSVSTLKIQRTERGDSAVYLCASSLTSGLAGVRNEQFFGPGTRLTVL.

The count of this clone is one. The V call is TRBV11-1, the J call TRBJ2-3, with D unresolved. Germline CDR1 and CDR2: SGHAT and FQDESV (reference sequence). V was shortened by 2 bases and J by 4 bases, with 7 bases between the two germline ends. The CDR3 is 13 amino acids. CDR3 region: CASSLSGSDTQYF. The CDR3 DNA is TGTGCCAGCAGCTTATCCGGGTCAGATACGCAGTATTTT.

V and J are TRBV6-5 and TRBJ2-7, with 7 bases lining up with TRBD2. The CDR3 loop spans 15 amino acids. Germline V gives CDR1 MNHEY, CDR2 SVGAGI. Trimming cost V 8 bases and J 2 bases; bases outside gene matches: 12. The CDR3 region is CASLRPAGLTYEQYF. The DNA for the CDR3 is TGTGCCAGCTTACGTCCAGCGGGACTTACCTACGAGCAGTACTTC.

The chain uses TRBV7-9 and TRBJ2-1; no definite D call. The ends were cut back, 2 bases at V and 6 bases at J, with 8 bases in the middle. Germline V gene sequence: CDR1 SEHNR, CDR2 FQNEAQ (reference sequence). This CDR3 region has 13 residues. In DNA, the CDR3 is TGTGCCAGCAGCTTAACTGTATCCAATGAGCAGTTCTTC. It yields the protein CASSLTVSNEQFF. The full variable domain, rest sourced from reference TRBV7-9 and TRBJ2-1, is DTGVSQNPRHKITKRGQNVTFRCDPISEHNRLYWYRQTLGQGPEFLTYFQNEAQLEKSRLLSDRFSAERPKGSFSTLEIQRTEQGDSAMYLCASSLTVSNEQFFGPGTRLTVL.

Regarding this clone: Other DNA sequences from this sample encode an identical CDR3 as well. DNA for the CDR3: TGCGCCAGCAGCTTGGGGCAGAGCACAGATACGCAGTATTTT. This translates into CASSLGQSTDTQYF. This chain uses TRBV5-1 with TRBJ2-3, with no clear D. The CDR3 loop spans 14 amino acids. The V gene's germline CDR1 is SGHRS and CDR2 YFSETQ. V was pared by 0 bases and J by 0 bases, with 5 bases between.

The chain has TRBV7-2 and TRBJ2-7, with 8 bases that match TRBD2. The trim removed 2 bases at V and 3 bases at J, leaving 12 bases unmatched. The CDR3 totals 17 residues. The germline gives CDR1 SGHTA, CDR2 FQGNSA. CDR3: CASSLKVSGTRDYEQYF. In DNA, the CDR3 is TGTGCCAGCAGCTTAAAAGTCTCGGGGACTAGGGACTACGAGCAGTACTTC.

The rearrangement uses TRBV30 and TRBJ2-7; D is perhaps TRBD1 (6 bases). CDR1 and CDR2 (germline): GTSNPN, SVGIG (reference sequence). V was cut by 2 bases and J by 2 bases, with 16 bases left in between. CDR3 length: 15 residues. The CDR3 DNA sequence: TGTGCCTGGAGTCCCGGGACATATGCTACCTACGAGCAGTACTTC. Encoded protein: CAWSPGTYATYEQYF.

The rearrangement links TRBV18 to TRBJ2-7; possible D gene TRBD1, 6 bases. From germline, CDR1 is KGHSH and CDR2 LQKENI. CDR3 length equals 13 residues. With 5 bases removed from V and 4 bases from J, the gap between germline ends came to 12 bases. This CDR3 reads CASSLYRVYEQYF. CDR3 in DNA: TGTGCCAGCTCATTATACAGGGTTTACGAGCAGTACTTC. The full variable domain, rest sourced from reference TRBV18 and TRBJ2-7, is NAGVMQNPRHLVRRRGQEARLRCSPMKGHSHVYWYRQLPEEGLKFMVYLQKENIIDESGMPKERFSAEFPKEGPSILRIQQVVRGDSAAYFCASSLYRVYEQYFGPGTRLTVT.

The chain carries TRBV6-5 and TRBJ1-3; a weak D match, TRBD1 (5 bases). The CDR3 runs 15 residues. Trimming shortened V by 6 bases and J by 8 bases, and 20 bases separated the two germline ends. Germline V gene sequence: CDR1 MNHEY, CDR2 SVGAGI. The CDR3, as DNA: TGTGCCAGCAGGAGGAACGGGCCAGGGATGGACACCATATATTTT. Translated, it gives CASRRNGPGMDTIYF.

The CDR3 nucleotides are TGCGCCAGCAGTGAGTCTGACGACAGAGACCAACAAGAGACCCAGTACTTC. Encoded protein: CASSESDDRDQQETQYF. This chain links TRBV10-1 with TRBJ2-5; a possible D gene is TRBD1 (5 bases). V was shortened by 0 bases and J by 2 bases, with 16 bases between the two germline ends. The CDR3 loop spans 17 amino acids. Germline CDR1 and CDR2: WNHNN and SYGVQD (reference sequence).

This chain links TRBV7-6 with TRBJ2-1; TRBD1 matches 9 bases. J was trimmed by 8 bases and V by 5 bases; bases with no gene match: 4. In germline, CDR1 is SGHVS, CDR2 FNYEAQ. CDR3 length: 13 residues. The CDR3 nucleotides are TGTGCCAGCAGCCGGACAGGGGCCTATGAGCAGTTCTTC. This translates into CASSRTGAYEQFF.

V gene TRBV18 combines with J gene TRBJ2-3; 8 positions match TRBD1. V lost 1 base to trimming and J lost 2 bases; unmatched junction nucleotides: 8. CDR3 length: 17 residues. The V gene's germline CDR1 is KGHSH and CDR2 LQKENI. The CDR3 DNA reads as TGTGCCAGCTCACCACTTCGGGGGACAGGACACACAGATACGCAGTATTTT. Its translation: CASSPLRGTGHTDTQYF. The variable domain in full, completed from reference TRBV18 and TRBJ2-3, reads NAGVMQNPRHLVRRRGQEARLRCSPMKGHSHVYWYRQLPEEGLKFMVYLQKENIIDESGMPKERFSAEFPKEGPSILRIQQVVRGDSAAYFCASSPLRGTGHTDTQYFGPGTRLTVL.

J is TRBJ1-1 and V is TRBV19; D ambiguous. The CDR3 spans 13 residues. The V end lost 5 bases, the J end lost 5 bases, and 12 bases lay between the germline ends. Germline V lookup: CDR1 LNHDA, CDR2 SQIVND (reference sequence). The CDR3 loop is CASSDGLRTEAFF. Written as DNA, the CDR3 is TGTGCCAGTAGTGACGGGTTGCGAACTGAAGCTTTCTTT.

The chain recombines TRBV6-5 with TRBJ1-3, with D perhaps TRBD1 (5 bases). Trimming removed 6 bases from V and 0 bases from J, with 12 bases in between. The germline V gene has CDR1 MNHEY and CDR2 SVGAGI. This CDR3 has 15 amino acids. CDR3: CASRGVPNSGNTIYF. CDR3 DNA: TGTGCCAGCAGAGGGGTGCCCAACTCTGGAAACACCATATATTTT.

CDR3 in DNA: TGTGCCAGCAGCGCTCTCAGGGAGAACACTGAAGCTTTCTTT. Translating it yields CASSALRENTEAFF. V gene TRBV9 combines with J gene TRBJ1-1; tentative D call: TRBD1 (5 bases). Per the germline V gene, CDR1 is SGDLS and CDR2 is YYNGEE. Between the trimmed V and J ends, which lost 3 bases and 1 base, there was a span of 10 bases. CDR3 length equals 14 residues.

The chain is built from TRBV6-5 and TRBJ1-2; D perhaps matches TRBD1 (5 bases). V was cut by 5 bases and J by 7 bases, with 17 bases left in between. Germline assignment: CDR1 MNHEY and CDR2 SVGAGI. The length of the CDR3 is 14 residues. The CDR3 sequence is CASSRGYGGSGYTF. The CDR3 DNA reads TGTGCCAGCAGTAGGGGTTACGGGGGGTCTGGCTACACCTTC.

CDR3 sequence reads: CASRKDSQRINQPQHF. The CDR3 coding sequence is TGTGCCAGCAGGAAGGACAGCCAGCGTATTAATCAGCCCCAGCATTTT. The chain couples TRBV27 to TRBJ1-5, with a tentative D call TRBD1 (6 bases). V was clipped by 6 bases and J by 4 bases, with 19 bases between them. The CDR3 consists of 16 residues. Germline values: CDR1 MNHEY, CDR2 SMNVEV (reference sequence).

The chain is built from TRBV18 and TRBJ1-2; D ambiguous. V was clipped by 0 bases and J by 2 bases, with 7 bases between them. The CDR3 is 14 residues long. CDR1 and CDR2 from the germline V gene are KGHSH and LQKENI. For the CDR3, the DNA is TGTGCCAGCTCACCACCCGCAGTAAACTATGGCTACACCTTC. Residues: CASSPPAVNYGYTF.

V and J are TRBV9 and TRBJ2-2; TRBD1 aligns across 12 bases. Germline V gives CDR1 SGDLS, CDR2 YYNGEE. The junction had 4 bases not matched to a gene; V was cut back by 5 bases and J by 5 bases. The CDR3 is 15 residues long. In DNA, the CDR3 is TGTGCCAGCAGTTGGGGACAGGGGGCTACCGGGGAGCTGTTTTTT. Its translation: CASSWGQGATGELFF. The whole variable domain, remainder taken from reference TRBV9 and TRBJ2-2, is DSGVTQTPKHLITATGQRVTLRCSPRSGDLSVYWYQQSLDQGLQFLIQYYNGEERAKGNILERFSAQQFPDLHSELNLSSLELGDSALYFCASSWGQGATGELFFGEGSRLTVL.

The chain employs TRBV30 and TRBJ2-7, with 9 bases that match TRBD1. This CDR3 region has 16 residues. J was trimmed by 1 base and V by 1 base; bases with no gene match: 8. Germline V gives CDR1 GTSNPN, CDR2 SVGIG (reference sequence). CDR3 coding DNA: TGTGCCTGGAGTGCAGGACAGGGGAAGGGTTCCTACGAGCAGTACTTC. As protein: CAWSAGQGKGSYEQYF.

The rearrangement joins TRBV6-5 to TRBJ2-1, with 8 bases that match TRBD2. There are 13 residues in the CDR3. Unmatched junction bases numbered 6, after V lost 6 bases and J lost 8 bases. Germline V gene data show CDR1 as MNHEY and CDR2 as SVGAGI. As DNA, the CDR3 is TGTGCCAGCAGCATTACGGGGGGGGATGAGCAGTTCTTC. Protein sequence: CASSITGGDEQFF.

The rearrangement joins TRBV27 to TRBJ1-2; no firm D call. The CDR3 is 12 residues long. Trimming pared 5 bases from V and 4 bases from J, leaving 8 bases between. The germline gives CDR1 MNHEY, CDR2 SMNVEV (reference sequence). CDR3 nucleotides: TGTGCCAGCAGTGCCAACTTCTATGGCTACACCTTC. This encodes CASSANFYGYTF.

This chain links TRBV18 with TRBJ2-7; 8 bases are shared with TRBD2. Germline trimming cut 8 bases from V and 2 bases from J; bases unmatched to any gene: 17. CDR3 length: 17 residues. CDR1 and CDR2 from the germline V gene are KGHSH and LQKENI. Here the CDR3 reads CASAPGVAGGHTYEQYF. DNA for the CDR3: TGTGCCAGCGCCCCAGGGGTGGCGGGGGGCCATACCTACGAGCAGTACTTC.

The chain employs TRBV12-3 or TRBV12-4 and TRBJ2-1; TRBD2 might be the D (7 bases). The V end was cut by 5 bases, the J end by 7 bases, with 12 bases between. This CDR3 is 13 amino acids long. CDR3 sequence (DNA): TGTGCCAGCAGTAGGGGGGGTTTAAATGAGCAGTTCTTC. Its translation is CASSRGGLNEQFF.

J is TRBJ1-1 and V is TRBV2, with D perhaps matching TRBD1 (5 bases). Germline loops: CDR1 SNHLY, CDR2 FYNNEI. Trimming took 3 bases from V and 1 from J, leaving 9 bases between them. This CDR3 spans 14 amino acids. The CDR3 nucleotides are TGTGCCAGCAGTGAGGGGCCTTGGAACACTGAAGCTTTCTTT. Protein product: CASSEGPWNTEAFF.